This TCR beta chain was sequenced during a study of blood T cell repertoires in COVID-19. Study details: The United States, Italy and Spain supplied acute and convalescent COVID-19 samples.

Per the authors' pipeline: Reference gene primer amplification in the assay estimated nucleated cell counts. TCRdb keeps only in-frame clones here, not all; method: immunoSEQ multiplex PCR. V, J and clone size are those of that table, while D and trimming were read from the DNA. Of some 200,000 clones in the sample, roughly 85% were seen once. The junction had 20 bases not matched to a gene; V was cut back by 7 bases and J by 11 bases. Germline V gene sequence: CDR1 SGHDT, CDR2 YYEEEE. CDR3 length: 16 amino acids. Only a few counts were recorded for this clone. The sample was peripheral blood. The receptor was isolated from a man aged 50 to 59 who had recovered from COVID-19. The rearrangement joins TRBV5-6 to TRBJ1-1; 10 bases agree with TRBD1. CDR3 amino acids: CASGATGTGAVPVAFF. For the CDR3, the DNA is TGTGCCAGCGGCGCGACCGGGACAGGGGCCGTTCCTGTGGCTTTCTTT.